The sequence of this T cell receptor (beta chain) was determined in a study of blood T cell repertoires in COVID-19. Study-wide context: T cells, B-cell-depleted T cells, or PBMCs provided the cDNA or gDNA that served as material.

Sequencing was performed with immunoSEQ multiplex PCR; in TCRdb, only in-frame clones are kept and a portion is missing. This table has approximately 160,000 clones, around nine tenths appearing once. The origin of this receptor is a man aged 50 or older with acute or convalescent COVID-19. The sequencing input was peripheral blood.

CDR3 nucleotide sequence: TGTGCCAGCAGCCAAGATCAAGGCGGTGAATGGGGAGGTGAGGCTTTCTTT. It encodes CASSQDQGGEWGGEAFF. The rearrangement links TRBV3-1 (or the pseudogene TRBV3-2) to TRBJ1-1; D gene unclear. With 0 bases removed from V and 11 bases from J, the gap between germline ends came to 25 bases. The CDR3 runs 17 residues. Germline lookup yields CDR1 LGHDT and CDR2 YNNKEL (reference sequence).